This T cell receptor beta chain was found in a study of control samples from healthy donors and cancer patients. TCRdb's table, derived via immunoSEQ multiplex PCR, lists solely in-frame clones and lacks some. The sample includes around 130,000 clones, roughly 90% of them seen just once. With 3 bases removed from V and 13 bases from J, the gap between germline ends came to 18 bases. CDR3 length: 13 amino acids. CDR1 is MGHRA and CDR2 is YSYEKL in the germline V gene. Sequenced material: PBMCs. The sequence derives from a man aged 45-60 years with head and neck cancer. The chain uses TRBV4-1 and TRBJ1-2, with TRBD1 as a possible D gene (5 bases). The CDR3 loop reads CASSQEKGWGGTF. CDR3 nucleotide sequence: TGCGCCAGCAGCCAGGAAAAGGGGTGGGGGGGCACCTTC.